The clone carrying this TCR beta chain was picked up many times. What it recognizes is unknown. The sample is drawn from a study of blood T cells in healthy people across ages. Germline values: CDR1 DFQATT, CDR2 SNEGSKA (reference sequence). CDR3 length equals 13 residues. V lost 2 bases, J lost 5 bases, and 5 bases stayed unmatched. Staff drew roughly 10 milliliters of peripheral blood from each donor. Through a sample-barcoded 5' primer and a J-beta primer mix, a second PCR was run for roughly 6 to 12 cycles. Each cDNA was tagged by a template-switch adaptor containing 12 random nucleotides. TCRdb recomputed calls from the 5' RACE reads with MiXCR, one row per CDR3 protein. Counted here are approximately 680,000 distinct CDR3 sequences, about 30% occurring once; the ten biggest clones make up 15%. Study observations and caveats: Leaving the PBMCs unsorted stopped any conclusive comparison of naive versus antigen-experienced cells. Age advanced and TCR beta diversity per million T cells fell, roughly linearly.

The sequenced material came from blood. The sequence was obtained from an elderly woman in good health. This chain links TRBV20-1 with TRBJ2-7; TRBD1 aligns across 8 bases. CDR3 loop: CSARSPTGDEQYF. The CDR3 DNA reads TGCAGTGCTAGAAGTCCGACAGGGGACGAGCAGTACTTC.